This is a list of T cell receptor beta chains from one sample in a study of blood T cell repertoires in COVID-19. Only in-frame clones appear in the TCRdb table, and some are missing; sequencing was by immunoSEQ multiplex PCR. The repertoire holds about 260,000 clones, with about 87% as singletons. The specimen was PBMCs or T cells enriched from blood (not recorded which). These receptors came from a woman in her thirties or forties with acute COVID-19. Each CDR3 is given with its conserved first and last residue. The D gene is left open where the match is weak. Size tells how often a clone was seen (once, few, many) or the class of an expanded clone, and some rows leave it out.

V gene: TRBV19
J gene: TRBJ2-2
D gene: TRBD1
clone size: NA
CDR3 protein: CASKASDRANTGELFF
CDR3 DNA: TGTGCCAGTAAAGCTTCGGACAGGGCGAACACCGGGGAGCTGTTTTTT

V gene: TRBV27
J gene: TRBJ1-4
D gene: TRBD1
clone size: few
CDR3 protein: CASSETGNDEKLFF
CDR3 DNA: TGTGCCAGCAGCGAGACAGGGAATGATGAAAAACTGTTTTTT

V gene: TRBV4-2
J gene: TRBJ1-2
D gene: NA
clone size: few
CDR3 protein: CASSQDKGWGDYTF
CDR3 DNA: TGTGCCAGCAGCCAAGATAAGGGGTGGGGGGACTACACCTTC

V gene: TRBV30
J gene: TRBJ1-5
D gene: NA
clone size: NA
CDR3 protein: CAWSPEENQPQHF
CDR3 DNA: TGTGCCTGGAGTCCGGAGGAGAATCAGCCCCAGCATTTT

V gene: TRBV7-3
J gene: TRBJ2-1
D gene: NA
clone size: NA
CDR3 protein: CASSAGVHEQFF
CDR3 DNA: TGTGCCAGCAGCGCAGGGGTACATGAGCAGTTCTTC

V gene: TRBV9
J gene: TRBJ2-1
D gene: NA
clone size: NA
CDR3 protein: CASSETGNNEQFF
CDR3 DNA: TGTGCCAGCAGCGAAACAGGGAACAATGAGCAGTTCTTC

V gene: TRBV30
J gene: TRBJ2-5
D gene: NA
clone size: NA
CDR3 protein: CAWSVREPETQYF
CDR3 DNA: TGTGCCTGGAGTGTCCGCGAACCGGAGACCCAGTACTTC

V gene: TRBV7-9
J gene: TRBJ2-1
D gene: TRBD2
clone size: NA
CDR3 protein: CASSPLAGGPYNEQFF
CDR3 DNA: TGTGCCAGCAGCCCCTTAGCGGGAGGCCCCTACAATGAGCAGTTCTTC

V gene: TRBV19
J gene: TRBJ2-5
D gene: NA
clone size: NA
CDR3 protein: CASSIVAGTLDQYF
CDR3 DNA: TGTGCCAGTAGTATAGTGGCGGGGACTTTAGACCAGTACTTC

V gene: TRBV6-1
J gene: TRBJ1-5
D gene: TRBD1
clone size: NA
CDR3 protein: CASSEVTGGNQPQHF
CDR3 DNA: TGTGCCAGCAGTGAAGTGACAGGGGGCAATCAGCCCCAGCATTTT

V gene: TRBV4-1
J gene: TRBJ2-3
D gene: NA
clone size: NA
CDR3 protein: CASSQGLAFLGTDTQYF
CDR3 DNA: TGCGCCAGCAGCCAAGGGCTAGCGTTTCTGGGCACAGATACGCAGTATTTT

V gene: TRBV27
J gene: TRBJ1-2
D gene: NA
clone size: NA
CDR3 protein: CASSRETGGRGYTF
CDR3 DNA: TGTGCCAGCAGCCGGGAAACCGGAGGGAGAGGCTACACCTTC

V gene: TRBV19
J gene: TRBJ1-5
D gene: TRBD1
clone size: NA
CDR3 protein: CASRRTGGQPQHF
CDR3 DNA: TGTGCCAGTAGACGGACAGGGGGTCAGCCCCAGCATTTT

V gene: TRBV6-5
J gene: TRBJ1-3
D gene: NA
clone size: NA
CDR3 protein: CASSIDTAGNTIYF
CDR3 DNA: TGTGCCAGCAGTATTGACACCGCTGGAAACACCATATATTTT

V gene: TRBV27
J gene: TRBJ2-3
D gene: NA
clone size: NA
CDR3 protein: CASRSLTDTQYF
CDR3 DNA: TGTGCCAGCAGGAGTTTAACAGATACGCAGTATTTT

V gene: TRBV5-4
J gene: TRBJ2-7
D gene: NA
clone size: NA
CDR3 protein: CASSTGNLNEQYF
CDR3 DNA: TGTGCCAGCAGTACAGGGAATCTGAACGAGCAGTACTTC

V gene: TRBV27
J gene: TRBJ2-7
D gene: TRBD2
clone size: NA
CDR3 protein: CASSFLKLAGETHEQYF
CDR3 DNA: TGTGCCAGCAGTTTCCTGAAACTAGCGGGAGAAACCCACGAGCAGTACTTC

V gene: TRBV3-1/TRBV3-2
J gene: TRBJ2-1
D gene: TRBD2
clone size: NA
CDR3 protein: CASSQDTWEGSYNEQFF
CDR3 DNA: TGTGCCAGCAGCCAAGATACGTGGGAGGGGTCCTACAATGAGCAGTTCTTC

V gene: TRBV28
J gene: TRBJ1-5
D gene: NA
clone size: NA
CDR3 protein: CASSLRGHEPQHF
CDR3 DNA: TGTGCCAGCAGTCTGAGGGGACATGAGCCCCAGCATTTT

V gene: TRBV28
J gene: TRBJ1-4
D gene: NA
clone size: NA
CDR3 protein: CASRADPNEKLFF
CDR3 DNA: TGTGCCAGCAGAGCGGACCCTAATGAAAAACTGTTTTTT

V gene: TRBV19
J gene: TRBJ1-6
D gene: NA
clone size: NA
CDR3 protein: CASSRALGAISPLHF
CDR3 DNA: TGTGCCAGTAGCCGCGCTTTGGGGGCAATTTCACCCCTCCACTTT

V gene: TRBV6-2/TRBV6-3
J gene: TRBJ1-1
D gene: TRBD1
clone size: NA
CDR3 protein: CASSPLRSQTGVMNTEAFF
CDR3 DNA: TGTGCCAGCAGTCCATTACGATCCCAGACAGGGGTCATGAACACTGAAGCTTTCTTT

V gene: TRBV2
J gene: TRBJ1-3
D gene: TRBD1
clone size: many
CDR3 protein: CASSVDRRSGNTIYF
CDR3 DNA: TGTGCCAGCAGTGTGGACAGGCGGTCTGGAAACACCATATATTTT

V gene: TRBV5-4
J gene: TRBJ1-1
D gene: NA
clone size: NA
CDR3 protein: CASSLGGRNEAFF
CDR3 DNA: TGTGCCAGCAGCTTGGGAGGCCGGAACGAAGCTTTCTTT

V gene: TRBV3-1/TRBV3-2
J gene: TRBJ1-4
D gene: NA
clone size: NA
CDR3 protein: CASGMAGGSATNEKLFF
CDR3 DNA: TGTGCCAGCGGCATGGCGGGGGGTAGTGCAACTAATGAAAAACTGTTTTTT

V gene: TRBV4-1
J gene: TRBJ2-7
D gene: NA
clone size: NA
CDR3 protein: CASSGTGISYEQYF
CDR3 DNA: TGCGCCAGCAGCGGTACAGGGATTTCCTACGAGCAGTACTTC

V gene: TRBV11-3
J gene: TRBJ1-1
D gene: TRBD1
clone size: NA
CDR3 protein: CASSLGQGASEAFF
CDR3 DNA: TGTGCCAGCAGCCTGGGACAGGGGGCCTCTGAAGCTTTCTTT

V gene: TRBV4-3
J gene: TRBJ2-1
D gene: TRBD2
clone size: NA
CDR3 protein: CASSQEWGFRSGRSGNEQFF
CDR3 DNA: TGCGCCAGCAGCCAAGAATGGGGGTTTAGAAGCGGGAGGTCTGGAAATGAGCAGTTCTTC

V gene: TRBV15
J gene: TRBJ1-2
D gene: TRBD1
clone size: NA
CDR3 protein: CATREQGVYGYTF
CDR3 DNA: TGTGCCACCAGAGAACAGGGGGTCTATGGCTACACCTTC

V gene: TRBV11-3
J gene: TRBJ1-1
D gene: TRBD1
clone size: once
CDR3 protein: CASSRTGGVTEAFF
CDR3 DNA: TGTGCCAGCAGCCGGACAGGGGGTGTCACTGAAGCTTTCTTT

V gene: TRBV5-1
J gene: TRBJ2-4
D gene: NA
clone size: NA
CDR3 protein: CASSLGPRTGTNIQYF
CDR3 DNA: TGCGCCAGCAGCTTGGGTCCAAGAACAGGGACGAACATTCAGTACTTC

V gene: TRBV7-8
J gene: TRBJ2-2
D gene: NA
clone size: NA
CDR3 protein: CASSLLPGNTGELFF
CDR3 DNA: TGTGCCAGCAGCTTACTGCCGGGGAACACCGGGGAGCTGTTTTTT

V gene: TRBV5-4
J gene: TRBJ2-1
D gene: NA
clone size: once
CDR3 protein: CASSEAGAQTYNEQFF
CDR3 DNA: TGTGCCAGCAGCGAGGCTGGCGCCCAGACCTACAATGAGCAGTTCTTC

V gene: TRBV7-9
J gene: TRBJ1-5
D gene: TRBD1
clone size: once
CDR3 protein: CASSSGQGASPQHF
CDR3 DNA: TGTGCCAGCAGCTCAGGACAGGGGGCGTCGCCCCAGCATTTT

V gene: TRBV5-1
J gene: TRBJ1-3
D gene: NA
clone size: once
CDR3 protein: CASSLSGQTGNTIYF
CDR3 DNA: TGCGCCAGCAGCTTGTCAGGACAGACTGGAAACACCATATATTTT

V gene: TRBV7-3
J gene: TRBJ2-6
D gene: NA
clone size: NA
CDR3 protein: CASSPYHSSGANVLTF
CDR3 DNA: TGTGCCAGCAGCCCATACCACAGCTCTGGGGCCAACGTCCTGACTTTC

V gene: TRBV7-2
J gene: TRBJ1-2
D gene: TRBD1
clone size: NA
CDR3 protein: CASSTKSSGQNYGYTF
CDR3 DNA: TGTGCCAGCAGCACCAAATCGTCGGGACAGAACTATGGCTACACCTTC

V gene: TRBV19
J gene: TRBJ1-1
D gene: TRBD1
clone size: NA
CDR3 protein: CASNNFGTGTEAFF
CDR3 DNA: TGTGCCAGTAACAATTTCGGGACAGGGACTGAAGCTTTCTTT

V gene: TRBV24-1
J gene: TRBJ1-5
D gene: NA
clone size: NA
CDR3 protein: CATSDAREENQPQHF
CDR3 DNA: TGTGCCACCAGTGATGCCAGGGAAGAGAATCAGCCCCAGCATTTT

V gene: TRBV24-1
J gene: TRBJ1-5
D gene: NA
clone size: NA
CDR3 protein: CATSWTAQGPQHF
CDR3 DNA: TGTGCCACCAGCTGGACGGCCCAGGGGCCCCAGCATTTT

V gene: TRBV11-2
J gene: TRBJ2-1
D gene: TRBD2
clone size: NA
CDR3 protein: CASSLAGGSYNEQFF
CDR3 DNA: TGTGCCAGCAGCTTAGCGGGAGGTTCCTACAATGAGCAGTTCTTC

V gene: TRBV5-1
J gene: TRBJ2-7
D gene: NA
clone size: NA
CDR3 protein: CASSLGGSGFYEQYF
CDR3 DNA: TGCGCCAGCAGCTTGGGTGGTAGCGGATTCTACGAGCAGTACTTC

V gene: TRBV9
J gene: TRBJ1-4
D gene: TRBD1
clone size: NA
CDR3 protein: CASSVGRGNEKLFF
CDR3 DNA: TGTGCCAGCAGCGTAGGCAGGGGGAATGAAAAACTGTTTTTT

V gene: TRBV3-1/TRBV3-2
J gene: TRBJ2-5
D gene: TRBD2
clone size: NA
CDR3 protein: CASSQGLARDQYF
CDR3 DNA: TGTGCCAGCAGCCAGGGACTAGCGAGAGACCAGTACTTC

V gene: TRBV2
J gene: TRBJ1-2
D gene: NA
clone size: NA
CDR3 protein: CASRDFGDYGYTF
CDR3 DNA: TGTGCCAGCAGAGACTTCGGGGACTATGGCTACACCTTC

V gene: TRBV4-3
J gene: TRBJ2-3
D gene: NA
clone size: once
CDR3 protein: CASSQEPRLTDTQYF
CDR3 DNA: TGCGCCAGCAGCCAAGAGCCGCGGCTCACAGATACGCAGTATTTT

V gene: TRBV9
J gene: TRBJ2-1
D gene: NA
clone size: NA
CDR3 protein: CASSAAVPYNEQFF
CDR3 DNA: TGTGCCAGCAGCGCAGCGGTCCCCTACAATGAGCAGTTCTTC

V gene: TRBV15
J gene: TRBJ2-1
D gene: NA
clone size: NA
CDR3 protein: CATSRDAGAPFPGEQFF
CDR3 DNA: TGTGCCACCAGCAGAGATGCAGGGGCACCCTTTCCGGGTGAGCAGTTCTTC

V gene: TRBV19
J gene: TRBJ2-1
D gene: NA
clone size: NA
CDR3 protein: CASALEGATYNEQFF
CDR3 DNA: TGTGCCAGTGCATTGGAGGGGGCGACCTACAATGAGCAGTTCTTC

V gene: TRBV4-1
J gene: TRBJ2-1
D gene: TRBD2
clone size: NA
CDR3 protein: CASSQDDGTSGRNEQFF
CDR3 DNA: TGCGCCAGCAGCCAAGATGATGGGACTAGCGGGAGAAATGAGCAGTTCTTC

V gene: TRBV11-3
J gene: TRBJ2-1
D gene: TRBD2
clone size: NA
CDR3 protein: CASRGTGTSHNEQFF
CDR3 DNA: TGTGCCAGCAGGGGGACCGGGACTAGTCACAATGAGCAGTTCTTC

V gene: TRBV12-5
J gene: TRBJ1-3
D gene: NA
clone size: NA
CDR3 protein: CASGLAGNSGNTIYF
CDR3 DNA: TGTGCTAGTGGTTTGGCAGGGAACTCTGGAAACACCATATATTTT

V gene: TRBV5-4
J gene: TRBJ2-7
D gene: NA
clone size: NA
CDR3 protein: CASSRTPLLGEQYF
CDR3 DNA: TGTGCCAGCAGCAGGACTCCTCTGTTGGGGGAGCAGTACTTC

V gene: TRBV30
J gene: TRBJ2-1
D gene: TRBD1
clone size: once
CDR3 protein: CAWSDTGTGIHEQFF
CDR3 DNA: TGTGCCTGGAGTGACACCGGGACAGGGATCCATGAGCAGTTCTTC

V gene: TRBV28
J gene: TRBJ1-3
D gene: TRBD1
clone size: NA
CDR3 protein: CASSSWDSSGNTIYF
CDR3 DNA: TGTGCCAGCAGCTCTTGGGACAGCTCTGGAAACACCATATATTTT

V gene: TRBV5-1
J gene: TRBJ2-1
D gene: TRBD1
clone size: once
CDR3 protein: CASSWLTGGSNEQFF
CDR3 DNA: TGCGCCAGCAGCTGGTTGACAGGGGGCTCCAATGAGCAGTTCTTC

V gene: TRBV4-1
J gene: TRBJ2-4
D gene: TRBD1
clone size: NA
CDR3 protein: CASSHPRNDRGGNIQYF
CDR3 DNA: TGCGCCAGCAGCCACCCCCGAAACGACAGGGGGGGAAACATTCAGTACTTC

V gene: TRBV19
J gene: TRBJ1-4
D gene: TRBD1
clone size: NA
CDR3 protein: CASSIDRGREKLFF
CDR3 DNA: TGTGCCAGTAGTATTGACAGGGGGCGGGAAAAACTGTTTTTT

V gene: TRBV13
J gene: TRBJ2-1
D gene: NA
clone size: NA
CDR3 protein: CASSPTRRGEQFF
CDR3 DNA: TGTGCCAGCAGCCCTACTCGGAGGGGTGAGCAGTTCTTC

V gene: TRBV7-8
J gene: TRBJ2-2
D gene: TRBD1
clone size: NA
CDR3 protein: CASTLRQGATGELFF
CDR3 DNA: TGTGCCAGCACCCTAAGACAGGGGGCCACCGGGGAGCTGTTTTTT